The present T cell receptor beta chain was sequenced within a study of blood T cells in healthy people across ages (dated by TCRdb to between 2015 and 2017). Background on the whole study: In model experiments, template switching captured roughly one uniquely barcoded TCR beta cDNA molecule for every two T cells. Donors of different ages were randomly distributed across sequencing lanes to avoid experimental bias. Age-related changes in TCR beta repertoire diversity were measured in the study by deep sequencing normalized with unique cDNA molecular identifiers. Using the same blood draw, the study looked at two additional independent replicas of 1 million unique cDNA reads for two donors, one aged 18 to 29 and the other aged 80 or older. Four age groups were formed from the donors: young (average about 16 years), middle-aged (approximately 41), aged (roughly 58) and long-lived (about 75).

The library was obtained by 5' RACE. The sequencer listed for this sample is Illumina HiSeq 2500. A second PCR of roughly 6 to 11 cycles was run with a J-beta primer mix and a sample-barcoded 5' primer. A template-switch 5' adaptor carrying 12 random nucleotides introduced a unique molecular identifier onto each TCR beta cDNA molecule. Each sample yielded at least 3 million CDR3-containing paired-end reads. First-strand cDNA synthesis was performed from all RNA using the Mint cDNA synthesis kit, with priming by a TRBC-specific oligonucleotide. All cDNA was treated with uracil-DNA glycosylase and then went through a first 18-cycle PCR with the universal primers M1SS and BC2_uni_R. Per the authors' processing: For normalization, 1 million high-quality reads, each with a distinct molecular identifier, were randomly selected from each sample. Reads sharing molecular identifiers were discarded rather than binned into consensus sequences. MiTCR, run with a Q25 quality threshold and the strictest error-elimination algorithm, handled CDR3 identification, clonotype clustering and error correction. A nonparametric unseen species model with Euler transformation was used to estimate a lower bound on total TCR beta diversity. TCRdb passed the public sequencing reads through fastp at Q25 and MiXCR, retaining productive beta sequences. Each record represents a unique CDR3 protein, reported with the most common genes and DNA among its rows. The V and J calls here are based on TCRdb, not the publication. For this sample the table gives about 1.6 million distinct CDR3 sequences, of which about 31% were detected only once. The ten largest account for around 11% of the sample.

From the cysteine up to the phenylalanine, the CDR3 has a length of 13 residues. CDR3 DNA is the only sequence kept; it has 39 bases, read in frame from the first base. CDR1 and CDR2 are read off the germline V gene (reference sequence) as SEHNR and FQNEAQ. The V end gives up 11 bases and the J end 8 bases, leaving 13 bases in the junction not matched to a gene. Points the paper makes about the study in general: Estimates of total diversity based on one million sequenced T cells were considered lower bounds and underestimates. Because donor CMV infection status was unknown, age-related changes in expanded clonotypes were potentially confounded. Conclusive comparison of naive and antigen-experienced compartments was prevented by the profiling of bulk unsorted PBMCs. The long-lived group showed more naive CD4+ T cells, fewer expanded clones and increased TCR diversity than the aged group, suggesting age selection. Observed TCR beta diversity correlated strongly with the percentage of naive T cells measured by flow cytometry. Observed TCR beta diversity per million T cells fell roughly linearly with age, and a significant reduction was already apparent by age around 40.

This clonotype appeared a single time. Which antigen it targets is not known. The sample holds no much larger clone one base away, and base qualities are not on file. Evidence from a single read is weak. The donors were some 39 Caucasian individuals from Russia, aged roughly 6 to 100 years, who were systemically healthy. About 10 milliliters of peripheral blood were collected from each donor into EDTA-treated Vacutainer tubes. Ficoll-Paque density-gradient centrifugation was used to isolate PBMCs, with at least 6.5 million obtained per sample. Trizol reagent was used to extract total RNA from the PBMCs, yielding at least 6 micrograms per sample. Naive CD45RAhigh/CD27high T cell percentages were measured by flow cytometry on a PBMC aliquot from every donor.

Sequenced sample: blood. The sequence derives from a young woman in good health. Recombination connected TRBV7-9 to TRBJ1-2, with 8 bases matching TRBD1. The nucleotides are TGTGCCGGCACCAAGAGACAGGGGCTGGGCTACACCTTC. It is translated as CAGTKRQGLGYTF.